Listed below are T cell receptor beta chains from one sample, sequenced in a study of T cell repertoires in cytomegalovirus infection. TCRdb re-called the reads through MiXCR, storing one row per CDR3 protein. This sample carries roughly 760,000 distinct CDR3 sequences, approximately 40% of them seen once, and the ten largest clones take around 2.8%. Sequenced material: PBMCs. The receptor set was obtained from a human donor in good health (CMV status not recorded). Some clones in this sample may be carry-over from other donors' samples. CDR3s include the opening cysteine and the closing phenylalanine or tryptophan. The D gene is left open where the match is weak. Only part of the rows carry a size: once, few, many, or a class if the clone is expanded.

12 TRBJ1-1 . TRBV20-1 . TGCAGTGCTAGGGAACCGGTCGAGTGGACTTTCTTT CSAREPVEWTFF
15 TRBJ1-1 . TRBV19 . TGTGCCAGTAGTGAGACCGGGACACCTAACACTGAAGCTTTCTTT CASSETGTPNTEAFF
16 TRBJ1-3 . TRBV12-3/TRBV12-4 few TGTGCCAGCAGTCTCGGACAGCCAGACTCTGGAAACACCATATATTTT CASSLGQPDSGNTIYF
15 TRBJ2-1 . TRBV11-1 . TGTGCCAGCAGCCGCCGACAGATATCCTACAATGAGCAGTTCTTC CASSRRQISYNEQFF
15 TRBJ2-2 . TRBV28 . TGTGCCAGCGCGGGGGCCGGGTCAGGGATCCGGGAGCTGTTTTTT CASAGAGSGIRELFF
13 TRBJ2-7 . TRBV5-1 . TGCGCCAGCGGCCGGGACTGGTCCTACGAGCAGTACTTC CASGRDWSYEQYF
16 TRBJ2-3 . TRBV27 . TGTGCCAGCAGTTTATTAGGCGGCGGGTTCAGGGATACGCAGTATTTT CASSLLGGGFRDTQYF
14 TRBJ1-6 TRBD1 TRBV2 few TGTGCCAGCGAACCGACAGGGAAAAATTCACCCCTCCACTTT CASEPTGKNSPLHF
15 TRBJ2-1 . TRBV10-3 . TGTGCCATCAGTGAAGGGGTAGTCCTCTACAATGAGCAGTTCTTC CAISEGVVLYNEQFF
13 TRBJ2-7 . TRBV20-1 . TGCAGTGCTGACGGGACTTTCTCCTACGAGCAGTACTTC CSADGTFSYEQYF
15 TRBJ2-1 . TRBV7-2 many TGTGCCAGCAGCTTAGAGGCCTCCTCCTACAATGAGCAGTTCTTC CASSLEASSYNEQFF
19 TRBJ2-6 TRBD2 TRBV5-6 . TGTGCCAGCAGCCCCCTTGGACTAGCGGGAGGTTCTGGGGCCAACGTCCTGACTTTC CASSPLGLAGGSGANVLTF
13 TRBJ2-1 . TRBV6-2/TRBV6-3 few TGTGCCAGCTTGAAATCGGCGTACAATGAGCAGTTCTTC CASLKSAYNEQFF
13 TRBJ2-1 . TRBV4-1 . TGCGCCAGCGGCCCGTTGCGCGGCAATGAGCAGTTCTTC CASGPLRGNEQFF
13 TRBJ2-5 TRBD1 TRBV20-1 . TGCAGTGCTAGACCGGGACAGCAAGAGACCCAGTACTTC CSARPGQQETQYF
17 TRBJ2-1 . TRBV27 many TGTGCCAGCAGTCCCCAACAGGAGTCGAGCTCCTACAATGAGCAGTTCTTC CASSPQQESSSYNEQFF
18 TRBJ2-6 . TRBV20-1 . TGCAGTGCTAGAGATCCCAGGCTACCCTCCTCTGGGGCCAACGTCCTGACTTTC CSARDPRLPSSGANVLTF
12 TRBJ2-7 TRBD1 TRBV7-6 few TGTGCCAGCAGCCGCGGACGGGACAGGCAATACTTC CASSRGRDRQYF
19 TRBJ2-2 TRBD2 TRBV5-1 . TGCGCCAGCAGCTTAGCCGTGGGACTAGAATACGCGAACACCGGGGAGCTGTTTTTT CASSLAVGLEYANTGELFF
15 TRBJ2-2 TRBD2 TRBV6-1 . TGTGCCAGCAACCTAGCGGGAGGGGGTACCGGGGAGCTGTTTTTT CASNLAGGGTGELFF